The clone carrying this T cell receptor (beta chain) was detected only a few times. The antigen is unknown. The CDR3 contains 14 residues. Per the germline V gene, CDR1 is DFQATT and CDR2 is SNEGSKA (reference sequence). V was clipped by 0 bases and J by 7 bases, with 15 bases between them. Through a sample-barcoded 5' primer and a J-beta primer mix, a second PCR was run for roughly 6 to 12 cycles. Via MiXCR, TCRdb re-called the 5' RACE reads, giving one row per CDR3 protein. The sample yields 950,000 to 1,200,000 distinct CDR3 sequences, approximately 38% seen once. The sample comes from a study of blood T cells in healthy people across ages. Findings of the study overall: Naive T cell percentage by flow cytometry tracked strongly with beta diversity. Diversity estimates from one million T cells were considered underestimates.

The sequence was collected from a man aged 18 to 35 in good health. The chain joins TRBV20-1 to TRBJ1-2; no reliable D call. Sequences were obtained from blood. CDR3 residues: CSARDGNGRVGYTF. The CDR3 DNA sequence: TGCAGTGCTAGAGATGGGAACGGAAGGGTTGGCTACACCTTC.